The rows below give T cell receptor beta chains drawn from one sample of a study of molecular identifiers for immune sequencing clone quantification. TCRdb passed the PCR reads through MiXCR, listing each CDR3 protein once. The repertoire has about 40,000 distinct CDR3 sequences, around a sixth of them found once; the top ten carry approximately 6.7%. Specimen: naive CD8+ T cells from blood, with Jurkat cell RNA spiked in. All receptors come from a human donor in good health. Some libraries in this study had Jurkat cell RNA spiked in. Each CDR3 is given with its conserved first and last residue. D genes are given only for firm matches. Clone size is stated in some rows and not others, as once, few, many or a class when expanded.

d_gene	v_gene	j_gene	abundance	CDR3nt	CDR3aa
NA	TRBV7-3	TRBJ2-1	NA	TGTGCCAGCAGCTTATACGGGACGTCGAGGAACAATGAGCAGTTCTTC	CASSLYGTSRNNEQFF
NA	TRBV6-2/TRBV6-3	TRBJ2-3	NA	TGTGCCAGCAGTTACCTCAACACAGATACGCAGTATTTT	CASSYLNTDTQYF
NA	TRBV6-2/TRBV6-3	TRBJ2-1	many	TGTGCCAGCAGCTCCGGACTACCCTCGGTCAATGAGCAGTTCTTC	CASSSGLPSVNEQFF
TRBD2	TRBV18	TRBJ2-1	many	TGTGCCAGCTCACCTCGACTACGAGCGGGAGGGCGCTCCTACAATGAGCAGTTCTTC	CASSPRLRAGGRSYNEQFF
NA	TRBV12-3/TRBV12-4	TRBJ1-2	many	TGTGCCAGCAGCCCAGACCGAACCGAGAGTGCCAGCACTCGGGATGGCTACACCTTC	CASSPDRTESASTRDGYTF
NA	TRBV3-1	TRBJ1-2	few	TGTGCCAGCAGCGAGTTCAGGGGCGGCTACACCTTC	CASSEFRGGYTF
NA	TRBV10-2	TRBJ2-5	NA	TGCGCCAGCCACGACACACAAGAGACCCAGTACTTC	CASHDTQETQYF
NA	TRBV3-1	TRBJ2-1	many	TGTGCCAGCAGCCAAGCCGCTGACCCATCCCCTGGACTCTCCCCCTGGGAGCAGTTCTTC	CASSQAADPSPGLSPWEQFF
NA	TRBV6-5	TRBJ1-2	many	TGTGCCAGCAGCGGGCTTAACTTGGACGGTACCTGGGGCTACACCTTC	CASSGLNLDGTWGYTF
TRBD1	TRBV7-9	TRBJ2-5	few	TGTGCCAGCAGCTTACCAAGGACAGGGCGTGAGACCCAGTACTTC	CASSLPRTGRETQYF
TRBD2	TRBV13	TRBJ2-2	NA	TGTGCCAGCAGAAAGCCGCGGGAGCCCACCGGGGAGCTGTTTTTT	CASRKPREPTGELFF
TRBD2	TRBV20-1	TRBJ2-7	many	TGCAGTGCTAGTCTCCCAAACCAAGGACTAGCGGGAGTTCCCCCCCCCATCGAGCAGTACTTC	CSASLPNQGLAGVPPPIEQYF
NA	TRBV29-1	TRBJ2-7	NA	TGCAGCGTTGGGGGGATTTCCTACGAGCAGTACTTC	CSVGGISYEQYF
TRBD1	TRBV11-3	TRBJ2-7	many	TGTGCCAGCAGCGAAACGGGACAGAAGACCTCCTACGAGCAGTACTTC	CASSETGQKTSYEQYF
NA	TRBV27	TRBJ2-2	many	TGTGCCAGCAGTTTTGGCAACGGGGAGCTGTTTTTT	CASSFGNGELFF
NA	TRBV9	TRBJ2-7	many	TGTGCCAGCAGCGCGGACAGCTACGAGCAGTACTTC	CASSADSYEQYF
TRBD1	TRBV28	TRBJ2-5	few	TGTGCCAGCAGGCCATTGACAGGGGGCGGAGAAGAGACCCAGTACTTC	CASRPLTGGGEETQYF
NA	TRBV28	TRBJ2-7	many	TGTGCCAGCAGTCCCAACAGGGGGGGGGGGTACGAGCAGTACTTC	CASSPNRGGGYEQYF
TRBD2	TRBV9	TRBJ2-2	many	TGTGCCAGCAGCGCAGGACTAGCGGAGAACACCGGGGAGCTGTTTTTT	CASSAGLAENTGELFF
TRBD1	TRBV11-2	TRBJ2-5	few	TGTGCCAGCGGTGTTGGGACAGCCCAAGAGACCCAGTACTTC	CASGVGTAQETQYF
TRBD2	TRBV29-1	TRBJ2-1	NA	TGCAGCGTCGTCGGACTAGCGGGAGGAGGGGCTATATACAATGAGCAGTTCTTC	CSVVGLAGGGAIYNEQFF
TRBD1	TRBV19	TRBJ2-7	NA	TGTGCCAGTAGTTCCCCACAGGGGGCTCCCTACGAGCAGTACTTC	CASSSPQGAPYEQYF
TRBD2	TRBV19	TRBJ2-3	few	TGTGCCAGTAGTATTGTGGGACTAGCGGTTCCAGATACGCAGTATTTT	CASSIVGLAVPDTQYF
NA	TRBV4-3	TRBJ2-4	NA	TGCGCCAGCAGCCAAGATATCTGGAGTGGGTCCAAAAACATTCAGTACTTC	CASSQDIWSGSKNIQYF
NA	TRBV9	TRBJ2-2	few	TGTGTCAGCAGCGTAGACGGGGGTGGGGCCGGGGAGCTGTTTTTT	CVSSVDGGGAGELFF
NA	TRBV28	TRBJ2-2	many	TGTGCCAGCAGCCCTCCTGTTTGGGCCGGGGAGCTGTTTTTT	CASSPPVWAGELFF
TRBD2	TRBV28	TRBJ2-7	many	TGTGCCAGCAGCCGGACTAGCGGAGACTACGAGCAGTACTTC	CASSRTSGDYEQYF
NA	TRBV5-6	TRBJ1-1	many	TGTGCCAGCAGCTTGGGTACGGGGGACACTGAAGCTTTCTTT	CASSLGTGDTEAFF
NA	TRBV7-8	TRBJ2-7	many	TGTGCCAGCAGCACCTCACCGGGCTCCGATTTGGGCTACGAGCAGTACTTC	CASSTSPGSDLGYEQYF
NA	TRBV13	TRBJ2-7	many	TGTGCCAGCAGCCGCCCACTAGTTTACGAGCAGTACTTC	CASSRPLVYEQYF
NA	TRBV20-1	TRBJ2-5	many	TGCAGTGCTATCTCGGGGGCGGAAGAGACCCAGTACTTC	CSAISGAEETQYF
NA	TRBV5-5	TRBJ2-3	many	TGTGCCAGCAGCTTGAATAAGCGCCACTCTCCCACAGATACGCAGTATTTT	CASSLNKRHSPTDTQYF
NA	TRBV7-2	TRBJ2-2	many	TGTGCCAGCAGCCTCGCCCCGCCGGGGTACCCCGGGGAGCTGTTTTTT	CASSLAPPGYPGELFF
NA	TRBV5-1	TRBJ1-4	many	TGCGCCAGCAGCTTGGAGCTCCCAACTAATGAAAAACTGTTTTTT	CASSLELPTNEKLFF
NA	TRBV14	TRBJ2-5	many	TGTGCCAGCAGCCAAGATGGGTCCTCGGGGTTGCGAGAGACCCAGTACTTC	CASSQDGSSGLRETQYF
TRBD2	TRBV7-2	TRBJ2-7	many	TGTGCCAGCAGCTCCAGCGGGAGGCCCACCTACGAGCAGTACTTC	CASSSSGRPTYEQYF
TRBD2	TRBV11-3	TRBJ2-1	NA	TGTGCCAGCAGCTCCCGACTAGCGGCGACCTACAATGAGCAGTTCTTC	CASSSRLAATYNEQFF
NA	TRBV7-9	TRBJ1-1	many	TGTGCCAGCAGCTTAGGAGGAGCCTTTGAAGCTTTCTTT	CASSLGGAFEAFF